The T cell receptor beta chain under discussion was sequenced for a study of cytomegalovirus exposure and HLA in healthy donors. Primers included in the PCR were 60 Vbeta and 13 Jbeta primers. Libraries were prepared by immunoSEQ multiplex PCR; TCRdb keeps only in-frame clonotypes and omits some of them. The sample lists about 100,000 clones; roughly 69% were seen once. About this clone: Its specificity is unknown.

General study findings and limits: A previous analysis found most TCR beta V segments productive roughly 87% or roughly 30% of the time.

The sequence was obtained from a man aged 25-40 years in good health and CMV-seropositive. The specimen was PBMCs.

The CDR3 here is CASSPVGGGPTGELFF. CDR3 sequence (DNA): TGTGCCAGCAGCCCCGTCGGGGGGGGCCCCACCGGGGAGCTGTTTTTT. The chain is built from TRBV21-1 and TRBJ2-2; the table's D gene call, TRBD2, was not cross checked with the DNA. TRBV21-1 is recorded as a pseudogene. This CDR3 is 16 amino acids long.